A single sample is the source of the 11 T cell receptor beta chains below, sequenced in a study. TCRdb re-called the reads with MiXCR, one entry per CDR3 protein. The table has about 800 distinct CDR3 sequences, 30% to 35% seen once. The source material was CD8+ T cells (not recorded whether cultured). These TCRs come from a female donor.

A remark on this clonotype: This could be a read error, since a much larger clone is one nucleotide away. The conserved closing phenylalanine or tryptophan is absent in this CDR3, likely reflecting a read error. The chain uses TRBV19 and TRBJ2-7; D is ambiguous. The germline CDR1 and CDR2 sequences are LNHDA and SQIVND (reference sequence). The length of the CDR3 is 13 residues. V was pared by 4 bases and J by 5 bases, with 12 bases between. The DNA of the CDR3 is TGTGCCAGTAGTACCAGGAGTACCCACGAGCAGTACCTC. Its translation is CASSTRSTHEQYL.

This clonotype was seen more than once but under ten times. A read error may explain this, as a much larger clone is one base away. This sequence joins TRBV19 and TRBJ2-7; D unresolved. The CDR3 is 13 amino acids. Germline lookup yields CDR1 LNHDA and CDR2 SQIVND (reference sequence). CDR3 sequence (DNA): TGTGCCTGTAGTATAGTTGCACAATACGAGCAGTACTTC. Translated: CACSIVAQYEQYF.

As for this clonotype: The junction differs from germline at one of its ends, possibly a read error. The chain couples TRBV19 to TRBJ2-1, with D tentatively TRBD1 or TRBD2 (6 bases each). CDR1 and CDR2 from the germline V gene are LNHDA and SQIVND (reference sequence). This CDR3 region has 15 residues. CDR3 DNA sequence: TGTGCCAGTCGTATCTTTGGAGGGGGTAGGAATGAGCAGTTTTTC. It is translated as CASRIFGGGRNEQFF.

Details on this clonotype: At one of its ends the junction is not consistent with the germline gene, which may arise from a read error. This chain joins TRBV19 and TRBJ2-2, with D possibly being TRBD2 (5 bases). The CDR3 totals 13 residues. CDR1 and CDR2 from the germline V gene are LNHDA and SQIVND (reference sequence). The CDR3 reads CASSIRSIGELFF. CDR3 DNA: TGTGCCAGTAGTATCCGTAGCATCGGGGAGTTGTTTTTT.

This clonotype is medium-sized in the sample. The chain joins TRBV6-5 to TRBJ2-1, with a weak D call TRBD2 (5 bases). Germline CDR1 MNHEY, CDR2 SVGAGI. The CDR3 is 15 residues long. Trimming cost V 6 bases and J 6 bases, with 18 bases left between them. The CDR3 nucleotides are TGTGCCAGCAGGCCTTCCCCCGGGGTGTTCAATGAGCAGTTCTTC. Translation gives CASRPSPGVFNEQFF.

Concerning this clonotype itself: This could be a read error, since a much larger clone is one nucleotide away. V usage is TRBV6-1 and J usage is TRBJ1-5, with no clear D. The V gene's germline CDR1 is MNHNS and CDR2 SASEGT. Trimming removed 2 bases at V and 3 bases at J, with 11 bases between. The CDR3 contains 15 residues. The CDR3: CASSEPHGPNQPQHF. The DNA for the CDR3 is TGTGCCAGCAGTGAACCCCACGGGCCCAATCAGCCCCAGCATTTT.

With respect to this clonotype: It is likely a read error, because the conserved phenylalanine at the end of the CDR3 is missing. The CDR3 reads CASIPEYGYTL. The DNA for the CDR3 is TGTGCCAGCATCCCAGAATATGGCTACACCCTC. The V gene is TRBV2, the J gene TRBJ1-2; D uncertain. CDR3 size: 11 residues. The germline gives CDR1 SNHLY, CDR2 FYNNEI. V shed 7 bases and J shed 5 bases, with 8 bases lying between them.

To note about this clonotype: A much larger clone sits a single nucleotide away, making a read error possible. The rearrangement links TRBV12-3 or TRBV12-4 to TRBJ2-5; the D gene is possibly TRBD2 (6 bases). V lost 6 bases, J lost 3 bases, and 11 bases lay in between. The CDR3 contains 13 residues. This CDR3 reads CASRMASEETQYF. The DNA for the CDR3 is TGTGCCAGCAGGATGGCTAGCGAAGAGACCCAGTACTTC.

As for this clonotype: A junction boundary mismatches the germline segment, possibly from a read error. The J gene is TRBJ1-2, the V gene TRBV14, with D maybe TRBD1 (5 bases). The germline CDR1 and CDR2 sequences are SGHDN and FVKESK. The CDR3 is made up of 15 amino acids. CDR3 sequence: CASSLRAGWGYGYAF. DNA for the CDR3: TGTGCCAGCAGCCTAAGGGCCGGGTGGGGCTATGGCTACGCCTTC.

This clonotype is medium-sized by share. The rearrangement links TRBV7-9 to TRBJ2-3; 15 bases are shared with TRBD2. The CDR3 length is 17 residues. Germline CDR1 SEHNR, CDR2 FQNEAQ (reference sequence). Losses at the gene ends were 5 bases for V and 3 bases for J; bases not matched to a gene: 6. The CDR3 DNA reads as TGTGCCAGCAGCCCTCGGACTAGCGGGGGGGCGACAGATACGCAGTATTTT. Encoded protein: CASSPRTSGGATDTQYF.

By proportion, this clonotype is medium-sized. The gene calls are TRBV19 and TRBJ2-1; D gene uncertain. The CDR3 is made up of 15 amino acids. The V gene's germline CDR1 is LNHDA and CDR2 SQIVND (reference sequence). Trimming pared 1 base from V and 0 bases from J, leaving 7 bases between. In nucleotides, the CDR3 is TGTGCCAGTAGTATAGTACACGTCTCCTACAATGAGCAGTTCTTC. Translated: CASSIVHVSYNEQFF.